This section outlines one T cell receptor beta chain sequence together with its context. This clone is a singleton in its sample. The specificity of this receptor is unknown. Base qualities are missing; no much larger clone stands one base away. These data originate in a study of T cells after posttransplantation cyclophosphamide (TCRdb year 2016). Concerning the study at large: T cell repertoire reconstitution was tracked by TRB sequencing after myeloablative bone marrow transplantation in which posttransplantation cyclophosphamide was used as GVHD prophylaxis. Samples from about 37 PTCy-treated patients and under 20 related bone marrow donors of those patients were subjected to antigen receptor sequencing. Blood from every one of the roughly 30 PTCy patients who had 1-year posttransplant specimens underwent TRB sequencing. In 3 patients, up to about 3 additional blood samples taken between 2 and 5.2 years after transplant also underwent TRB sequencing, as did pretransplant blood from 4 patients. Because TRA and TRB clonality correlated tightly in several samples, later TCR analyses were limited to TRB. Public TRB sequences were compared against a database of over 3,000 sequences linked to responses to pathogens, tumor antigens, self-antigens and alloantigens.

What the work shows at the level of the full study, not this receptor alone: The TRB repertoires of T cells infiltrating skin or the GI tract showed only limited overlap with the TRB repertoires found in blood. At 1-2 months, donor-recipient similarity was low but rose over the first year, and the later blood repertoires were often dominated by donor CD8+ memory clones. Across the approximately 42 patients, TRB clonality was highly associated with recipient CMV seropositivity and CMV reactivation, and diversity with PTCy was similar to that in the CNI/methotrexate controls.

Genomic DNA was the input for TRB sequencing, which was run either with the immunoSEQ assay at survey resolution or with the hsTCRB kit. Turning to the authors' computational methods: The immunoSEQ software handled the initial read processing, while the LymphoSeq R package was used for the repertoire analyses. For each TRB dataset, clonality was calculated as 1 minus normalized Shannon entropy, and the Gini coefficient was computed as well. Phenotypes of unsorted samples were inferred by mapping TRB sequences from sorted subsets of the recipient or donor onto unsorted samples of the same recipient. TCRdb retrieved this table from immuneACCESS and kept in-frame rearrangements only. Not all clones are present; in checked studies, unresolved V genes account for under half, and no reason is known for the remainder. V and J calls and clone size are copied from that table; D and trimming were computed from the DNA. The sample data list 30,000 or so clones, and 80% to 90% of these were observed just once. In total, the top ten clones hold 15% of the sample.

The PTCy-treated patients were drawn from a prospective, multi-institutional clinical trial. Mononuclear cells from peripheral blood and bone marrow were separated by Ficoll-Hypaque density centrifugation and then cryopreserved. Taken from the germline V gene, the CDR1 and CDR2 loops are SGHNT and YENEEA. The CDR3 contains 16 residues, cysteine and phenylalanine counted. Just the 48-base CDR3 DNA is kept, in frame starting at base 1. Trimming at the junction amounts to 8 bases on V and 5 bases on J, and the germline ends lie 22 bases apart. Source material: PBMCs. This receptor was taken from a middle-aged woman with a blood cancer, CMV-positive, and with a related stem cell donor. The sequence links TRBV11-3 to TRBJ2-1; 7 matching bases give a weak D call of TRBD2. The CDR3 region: CASGEGVLGGDNEQFF. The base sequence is TGTGCCAGCGGGGAGGGGGTCCTGGGTGGGGACAATGAGCAGTTCTTC.